One and the same sample provided the 28 T cell receptor beta chains below, sequenced in a study of blood T cell repertoires in COVID-19. Using immunoSEQ multiplex PCR, the repertoire was profiled, and TCRdb retains in-frame clones only, with some absent. This table holds about 70,000 clones, around 85% found once. Sequencing used peripheral blood. These receptors were taken from a woman older than 75 with active or convalescent COVID-19.

The J gene is TRBJ1-2, the V gene TRBV7-2; D is undetermined. CDR1 SGHTA and CDR2 FQGNSA come from the germline V gene. The V end lost 7 bases, the J end lost 1 base, and 16 bases lay between the germline ends. This CDR3 spans 15 amino acids. The CDR3 reads CASTFLGEFNYGYTF. DNA of the CDR3: TGTGCCAGCACCTTCCTTGGGGAGTTTAACTATGGCTACACCTTC.

The chain recombines TRBV7-9 with TRBJ2-5, with D perhaps matching TRBD1 (6 bases). Per the germline V gene, CDR1 is SEHNR and CDR2 is FQNEAQ (reference sequence). Trimming removed 2 bases at V and 4 bases at J, with 17 bases between. This CDR3 spans 16 amino acids. CDR3 DNA sequence: TGTGCCAGCAGCTTATTTCTAGTACAGGGTAGAGAGACCCAGTACTTC. It translates to CASSLFLVQGRETQYF.

The chain links TRBV6-2 or TRBV6-3 to TRBJ2-2, with 12 nucleotides matching TRBD2. This CDR3 is 19 amino acids long. Germline CDR1 MNHEY, CDR2 SVGEGT. V trimming: 2 bases; J trimming: 6 bases; junction bases outside the gene matches: 13. The CDR3 coding sequence is TGTGCCAGCAGTTACCTCCCCACTAGCGGGGGGCTGCTTCCCGGGGAGCTGTTTTTT. Protein sequence: CASSYLPTSGGLLPGELFF.

The genes are TRBV7-2 and TRBJ1-3; D uncertain. Germline V gene lookup returns CDR1 SGHTA and CDR2 FQGNSA. This CDR3 contains 15 residues. V was shortened by 3 bases and J by 2 bases, with 11 bases between the two germline ends. CDR3 loop: CASSLPSGTGNTIYF. The CDR3 DNA reads as TGTGCCAGCAGCTTGCCGTCGGGGACTGGAAACACCATATATTTT.

The V gene is TRBV5-5, the J gene TRBJ2-5; 12 bases align to TRBD1. CDR1 SGHKS and CDR2 YYEKEE come from the germline V gene (reference sequence). The CDR3 consists of 16 residues. Trimming removed 4 bases from V and 4 bases from J; junction bases left unmatched: 8. In DNA, the CDR3 is TGTGCCAGCAGCGTCCCGGGACAGGGGGCAGGAGAGACCCAGTACTTC. This gives the protein CASSVPGQGAGETQYF.

The chain uses TRBV2 and TRBJ2-7, with 7 bases that match TRBD2. From germline, CDR1 is SNHLY and CDR2 FYNNEI. V was pared by 3 bases and J by 6 bases, with 8 bases of the junction left unmatched. The CDR3 runs 14 residues. The CDR3 here is CASSEIRGEGEQYF. In nucleotides, the CDR3 is TGTGCCAGCAGTGAGATTCGCGGGGAGGGCGAGCAGTACTTC.

This clone was picked up a small number of times. V usage is TRBV10-3 and J usage is TRBJ1-1; D is undetermined. CDR1 is ENHRY and CDR2 is SYGVKD in the germline V gene. The CDR3 has 13 amino acids. With 8 bases removed from V and 1 base from J, the gap between germline ends came to 11 bases. DNA of the CDR3: TGTGCCATCTCTTGGCAAACGAACACTGAAGCTTTCTTT. Translating gives CAISWQTNTEAFF.

The V call is TRBV11-2, the J call TRBJ2-7, with 10 nucleotides matching TRBD2. The V gene end was trimmed by 3 bases and the J gene end by 1 base; junction bases not matched to a gene: 3. CDR1 is SGHAT and CDR2 is FQNNGV in the germline V gene. The CDR3 length is 15 residues. As DNA, the CDR3 is TGTGCCAGCAGCTTTCAACTAGCGGGGTCCTACGAGCAGTACTTC. Amino acid sequence: CASSFQLAGSYEQYF.

The rearrangement links TRBV7-2 to TRBJ1-3, with a tentative D call TRBD1 (6 bases). Deletions cut 6 bases from V and 4 bases from J, with 16 bases between. Germline V gene sequence: CDR1 SGHTA, CDR2 FQGNSA. This CDR3 spans 15 amino acids. The CDR3 coding sequence is TGTGCCAGCAGAGACCAGGGGATGGGCGGAAACACCATATATTTT. It specifies CASRDQGMGGNTIYF. The variable domain in full, with the rest retrieved from reference TRBV7-2 and TRBJ1-3, is GAGVSQSPSNKVTEKGKDVELRCDPISGHTALYWYRQSLGQGLEFLIYFQGNSAPDKSGLPSDRFSAERTGGSVSTLTIQRTQQEDSAVYLCASRDQGMGGNTIYFGEGSWLTVV.

This chain links TRBV7-2 with TRBJ2-7; D gene unclear. V lost 0 bases and J lost 4, with 16 bases in between. Germline V gene data show CDR1 as SGHTA and CDR2 as FQGNSA. This CDR3 region has 16 residues. CDR3 residues: CASSLALFEPMYEQYF. CDR3 sequence (DNA): TGTGCCAGCAGCTTAGCCCTTTTCGAGCCGATGTACGAGCAGTACTTC.

The chain links TRBV6-5 to TRBJ2-7; 7 bases are a match to TRBD2. With V trimmed by 0 bases and J by 7 bases, 3 bases remained unmatched. CDR1 is MNHEY and CDR2 is SVGAGI in the germline V gene. CDR3 length equals 13 residues. The CDR3 DNA reads as TGTGCCAGCAGTTACTCACTAGCGCGGGAGCAGTACTTC. Encoded protein: CASSYSLAREQYF.

This clone was picked up one time. The rearrangement joins TRBV3-1 (or the pseudogene TRBV3-2) to TRBJ2-1; 10 bases line up with TRBD2. There are 15 residues in the CDR3. Unmatched junction bases numbered 6, after V lost 4 bases and J lost 6 bases. From germline, CDR1 is LGHDT and CDR2 YNNKEL (reference sequence). The CDR3 nucleotides read TGTGCCAGCAGCCCAAGCGGGGGGGCCAGCAATGAGCAGTTCTTC. Encoded protein: CASSPSGGASNEQFF.

V and J are TRBV4-1 and TRBJ2-7; possibly TRBD2 for D (6 bases). The germline V and J ends were trimmed by 3 bases and 3 bases, with 18 bases remaining between them. Germline V gives CDR1 MGHRA, CDR2 YSYEKL. This CDR3 spans 16 amino acids. Here the CDR3 reads CASSHLHAGRGYEQYF. The CDR3 DNA follows: TGCGCCAGCAGCCACCTCCACGCCGGGCGGGGCTACGAGCAGTACTTC.

In nucleotides, the CDR3 is TGTGCCAGCAGCTTGATACAGAGAACTTCCTACGAGCAGTACTTC. This sequence encodes CASSLIQRTSYEQYF. V and J are TRBV5-5 and TRBJ2-7, with D uncertain. CDR3 size: 15 residues. The V end was cut by 1 base, the J end by 1 base, with 12 bases between. Germline V gene lookup returns CDR1 SGHKS and CDR2 YYEKEE (reference sequence). Combining the CDR3 with reference TRBV5-5 and TRBJ2-7 gives the whole variable domain DAGVTQSPTHLIKTRGQQVTLRCSPISGHKSVSWYQQVLGQGPQFIFQYYEKEERGRGNFPDRFSARQFPNYSSELNVNALLLGDSALYLCASSLIQRTSYEQYFGPGTRLTVT.

This rearrangement joins TRBV2 to TRBJ2-3, with TRBD2 matching over 7 bases. Germline loops: CDR1 SNHLY, CDR2 FYNNEI. CDR3 size: 15 residues. The ends lost 1 base at V and 2 bases at J; junction bases unmatched: 3. The CDR3 spells CASSEGLAPTDTQYF. In nucleotides, the CDR3 is TGTGCCAGCAGTGAAGGACTAGCCCCCACAGATACGCAGTATTTT.

The chain uses TRBV18 and TRBJ1-2; 7 positions match TRBD1. The germline V gene has CDR1 KGHSH and CDR2 LQKENI. V shed 0 bases, J shed 11 bases, and the junction held 12 bases outside the gene matches. This CDR3 comprises 15 residues. CDR3 sequence: CASSPPGDSPSVYTF. The CDR3 nucleotides read TGTGCCAGCTCACCACCGGGGGACAGCCCCTCCGTTTACACCTTC.

A remark on this clone: Different DNA sequences within this sample yield the same CDR3. The V gene is TRBV2, the J gene TRBJ1-1; 7 positions agree with TRBD1. Germline V gene lookup returns CDR1 SNHLY and CDR2 FYNNEI. Trimming at V came to 6 bases and at J to 1 base, leaving 2 bases not matched to a gene. This CDR3 comprises 13 residues. DNA for the CDR3: TGTGCCAGCAGCCGACAGGGGAACACTGAAGCTTTCTTT. It is translated as CASSRQGNTEAFF.

V is TRBV5-1 and J is TRBJ1-4; a weak D match, TRBD1 (5 bases). The V and J ends lost 5 bases and 4 bases respectively, with 18 bases between them. The CDR3 totals 16 residues. Germline values: CDR1 SGHRS, CDR2 YFSETQ. The CDR3 is CASSWGQAMLNEKLFF. For the CDR3, the DNA is TGCGCCAGCAGTTGGGGCCAGGCTATGCTTAATGAAAAACTGTTTTTT.

The chain couples TRBV7-9 to TRBJ2-7, with D maybe TRBD2 (6 bases). Germline CDR1 is SEHNR and CDR2 is FQNEAQ (reference sequence). The CDR3 length is 12 residues. Trimming pared 11 bases from V and 2 bases from J, leaving 13 bases between. The DNA for the CDR3 is TGTGCCTGTGGGGGGAGAACCTACGAGCAGTACTTC. Translated: CACGGRTYEQYF.

Regarding this clone: The junction and the germline gene differ at one end; a read error may be behind it. Other DNA sequences in this sample translate to the same CDR3. For the CDR3, the DNA is TGTGCCAGTGTCCGGGACATCACAGATACACAGTATTTT. Amino acids: CASVRDITDTQYF. This sequence joins TRBV28 and TRBJ2-3; D possibly corresponds to TRBD1 (6 bases). The CDR3 extends over 13 amino acids. Germline values: CDR1 MDHEN, CDR2 SYDVKM. Full variable domain (missing parts from reference TRBV28 and TRBJ2-3): DVKVTQSSRYLVKRTGEKVFLECVQDMDHENMFWYRQDPGLGLRLIYFSYDVKMKEKGDIPEGYSVSREKKERFSLILESASTNQTSMYLCASVRDITDTQYFGPGTRLTVL.

This clone was counted between two and nine times. This chain links TRBV9 with TRBJ1-2; TRBD1 aligns across 7 bases. The germline gives CDR1 SGDLS, CDR2 YYNGEE. The V gene end was trimmed by 2 bases and the J gene end by 5 bases; junction bases not matched to a gene: 6. The CDR3 sequence is 14 residues long. CDR3 protein: CASSVTQGTYGYTF. CDR3 DNA sequence: TGTGCCAGCAGCGTCACACAGGGGACTTATGGCTACACCTTC.

The CDR3 DNA follows: TGTGCCAGCAGCCAACCCCCAGGTGTAGCTTTCTTT. It codes for CASSQPPGVAFF. The chain joins TRBV3-1 (or the pseudogene TRBV3-2) to TRBJ1-1; D gene uncertain. Germline V gives CDR1 LGHDT, CDR2 YNNKEL (reference sequence). The CDR3 is 12 residues long. Between the trimmed V and J ends, which lost 2 bases and 10 bases, there was a span of 11 bases.

The gene calls are TRBV11-2 and TRBJ2-7; maybe TRBD2 (7 bases). Germline V gives CDR1 SGHAT, CDR2 FQNNGV. The CDR3 has 13 residues. Deletions cut 7 bases from V and 4 bases from J, with 14 bases between. This CDR3 reads CASKGGNSYEQYF. DNA of the CDR3: TGTGCCAGCAAGGGGGGGAACTCTTACGAGCAGTACTTC.

This chain joins TRBV5-1 and TRBJ2-1; 8 bases are shared with TRBD1. Germline V lookup: CDR1 SGHRS, CDR2 YFSETQ. With V trimmed by 4 bases and J by 2 bases, 8 bases remained unmatched. The CDR3 contains 16 residues. CDR3 residues: CASSEKTGDPYNEQFF. The CDR3 coding sequence is TGCGCCAGCAGCGAGAAGACAGGGGACCCCTACAATGAGCAGTTCTTC.

The genes are TRBV19 and TRBJ2-6; a possible D gene is TRBD1 (6 bases). Per the germline V gene, CDR1 is LNHDA and CDR2 is SQIVND (reference sequence). The length of the CDR3 is 15 residues. The ends were cut back, 7 bases at V and 3 bases at J, with 13 bases in the middle. The CDR3 DNA is TGTGCCAGTACCCCTACAGGGTTTGGGGCCAACGTCCTGACTTTC. It specifies CASTPTGFGANVLTF.

This clone was seen a handful of times. CDR3 amino acids: CASSWDRGPETQYF. CDR3 DNA sequence: TGTGCCAGCAGCTGGGACAGGGGGCCGGAGACCCAGTACTTC. The V and J genes are TRBV7-9 and TRBJ2-5; 12 bases agree with TRBD1. The CDR3 extends over 14 amino acids. V trimming: 4 bases; J trimming: 5 bases; junction bases outside the gene matches: 2. CDR1 is SEHNR and CDR2 is FQNEAQ in the germline V gene (reference sequence).

The CDR3 sequence: CASSLGVGARETQYF. CDR3 in DNA: TGTGCCAGCAGCTTAGGGGTGGGGGCCAGGGAGACCCAGTACTTC. The genes are TRBV7-2 and TRBJ2-5, with D maybe TRBD1 (6 bases). Between the trimmed V and J ends, which lost 1 base and 5 bases, there was a span of 14 bases. The CDR3 is 15 amino acids. The germline V gene has CDR1 SGHTA and CDR2 FQGNSA.

The table lists this clone with a few counts. The rearrangement links TRBV7-8 to TRBJ2-5, with 11 bases that match TRBD1. Germline-derived CDR1 and CDR2 are SGHVS and FQNEAQ. V dropped 1 base and J dropped 5; count of bases not matched to a gene: 3. CDR3 length: 15 amino acids. Here the CDR3 DNA reads TGTGCCAGCAGCTTAGGGACAGGGGGCACCGAGACCCAGTACTTC. It encodes CASSLGTGGTETQYF.